Shown below are 31 T cell receptor beta chains from a single sample sequenced in a study of cytomegalovirus exposure and HLA in healthy donors. The study ran its PCR with 60 Vbeta and 13 Jbeta primers. Here immunoSEQ multiplex PCR was the method, and the copy in TCRdb shows in-frame clones only, minus some. The profile covers around 70,000 clones, with around four fifths appearing a single time and about 8.2% taken by the ten largest. Specimen: PBMCs. The receptors originated from a woman between 40 and 55 years old in good health and CMV-seropositive.

This clone was counted once. The rearrangement links TRBV4-1 to TRBJ2-7, with 8 positions matching TRBD1. The CDR3 spans 16 residues. V gave up 2 bases and J gave up 1 base; unmatched junction bases: 7. From germline, CDR1 is MGHRA and CDR2 YSYEKL. CDR3 DNA: TGCGCCAGCAGCCAACCGCCGCAGGGGGCGTCCTACGAGCAGTACTTC. Translating gives CASSQPPQGASYEQYF.

This chain uses TRBV13 with TRBJ1-5, with 8 bases lining up with TRBD1. Germline CDR1 and CDR2: PRHDT and FYEKMQ (reference sequence). Trimming removed 0 bases from V and 4 bases from J; junction bases left unmatched: 2. The CDR3 length is 15 residues. CDR3 DNA sequence: TGTGCCAGCAGCTTAGGGACAGGGGCTAATCAGCCCCAGCATTTT. It is translated as CASSLGTGANQPQHF. The full variable domain, its missing parts supplied by reference TRBV13 and TRBJ1-5, is AAGVIQSPRHLIKEKRETATLKCYPIPRHDTVYWYQQGPGQDPQFLISFYEKMQSDKGSIPDRFSAQQFSDYHSELNMSSLELGDSALYFCASSLGTGANQPQHFGDGTRLSIL.

This chain joins TRBV19 and TRBJ2-5; perhaps TRBD1 as D (7 bases). Germline CDR1 is LNHDA and CDR2 is SQIVND (reference sequence). The ends were cut back, 4 bases at V and 3 bases at J, with 15 bases in the middle. CDR3 length: 15 amino acids. The CDR3: CASSTWARGEETQYF. CDR3 in DNA: TGTGCCAGTAGTACCTGGGCCAGGGGGGAAGAGACCCAGTACTTC.

The chain uses TRBV4-1 and TRBJ1-2, with D possibly matching TRBD1 (5 bases). The CDR3 consists of 16 residues. Trimming removed 5 bases from V and 1 base from J, with 17 bases in between. The V gene's germline CDR1 is MGHRA and CDR2 YSYEKL. The CDR3 nucleotides read TGCGCCAGCAGCGATACGCGGGGCAGGGATAACTATGGCTACACCTTC. Protein sequence: CASSDTRGRDNYGYTF.

The chain couples TRBV7-2 to TRBJ2-2; 9 bases agree with TRBD2. Looked up from germline, CDR1 is SGHTA and CDR2 is FQGNSA. V shed 5 bases and J 5 bases; nucleotides not matched to a gene: 6. CDR3 length: 15 amino acids. CDR3 amino acids: CASSTSAGGTGELFF. In DNA form, the CDR3 reads TGTGCCAGCAGCACATCAGCGGGGGGTACCGGGGAGCTGTTTTTT.

This sequence joins TRBV28 and TRBJ1-3, with D unclear. Looked up from germline, CDR1 is MDHEN and CDR2 is SYDVKM. This CDR3 has 15 amino acids. V was shortened by 3 bases and J by 0 bases, with 9 bases between the two germline ends. Here the CDR3 reads CASSLVQDSGNTIYF. As DNA, the CDR3 is TGTGCCAGCAGTTTGGTGCAGGACTCTGGAAACACCATATATTTT.

V gene TRBV2 combines with J gene TRBJ2-7, with TRBD2 matching 7 bases. The CDR3 has 13 amino acids. V shed 7 bases and J 1 base; nucleotides not matched to a gene: 4. The V gene's germline CDR1 is SNHLY and CDR2 FYNNEI. CDR3 DNA: TGTGCCAGCAACCCGGGGGGATCCTACGAGCAGTACTTC. Its translation: CASNPGGSYEQYF. The complete variable domain, with remaining parts taken from reference TRBV2 and TRBJ2-7, reads EPEVTQTPSHQVTQMGQEVILRCVPISNHLYFYWYRQILGQKVEFLVSFYNNEISEKSEIFDDQFSVERPDGSNFTLKIRSTKLEDSAMYFCASNPGGSYEQYFGPGTRLTVT.

The gene calls are TRBV27 and TRBJ1-1; D possibly corresponds to TRBD1 (5 bases). Germline assignment: CDR1 MNHEY and CDR2 SMNVEV (reference sequence). The length of the CDR3 is 15 residues. Trimming pared 6 bases from V and 1 base from J, leaving 15 bases between. CDR3 residues: CASRPRPGGNTEAFF. CDR3 sequence (DNA): TGTGCCAGCAGACCCCGTCCGGGGGGGAACACTGAAGCTTTCTTT.

The chain has TRBV7-6 and TRBJ2-7, with D possibly being TRBD1 (8 bases). Germline assignment: CDR1 SGHVS and CDR2 FNYEAQ. This CDR3 has 15 residues. V lost 6 bases and J 3 bases, leaving 18 bases between the germline ends. The CDR3 DNA is TGTGCCAGCAGTCAGGGGGGGACAGGAGGCTACGAGCAGTACTTC. It codes for CASSQGGTGGYEQYF.

V usage is TRBV7-2 and J usage is TRBJ1-1, with D tentatively TRBD1 (6 bases). The germline V gene encodes CDR1 SGHTA and CDR2 FQGNSA. There are 17 residues in the CDR3. V was cut by 3 bases and J by 1 base, with 18 bases left in between. The CDR3 nucleotides read TGTGCCAGCAGCTTTACCAGGGGCCCTTTTCGGAACACTGAAGCTTTCTTT. Protein sequence: CASSFTRGPFRNTEAFF.

This rearrangement joins TRBV4-2 to TRBJ2-7; 7 positions agree with TRBD2. Germline trimming cut 0 bases from V and 1 base from J; bases unmatched to any gene: 3. There are 15 residues in the CDR3. The V gene's germline CDR1 is LGHNA and CDR2 YNFKEQ. Written as DNA, the CDR3 is TGTGCCAGCAGCCAAGATCCCGGGGGGTCCTACGAGCAGTACTTC. Its translation is CASSQDPGGSYEQYF.

The chain couples TRBV9 to TRBJ2-7, with D possibly being TRBD1 (6 bases). The germline V gene encodes CDR1 SGDLS and CDR2 YYNGEE. CDR3 length: 13 residues. V was pared by 1 base and J by 1 base, with 6 bases between. The CDR3, as DNA: TGTGCCAGCAGCGTAACAGGGTCCTACGAGCAGTACTTC. Amino acids: CASSVTGSYEQYF.

The V gene is TRBV6-1, the J gene TRBJ2-1, with 7 nucleotides matching TRBD2. V shed 7 bases and J 5 bases; nucleotides not matched to a gene: 5. This CDR3 has 13 amino acids. Germline V gives CDR1 MNHNS, CDR2 SASEGT. As DNA, the CDR3 is TGTGCCAGCACCGAGGGACTAAACAATGAGCAGTTCTTC. Translation: CASTEGLNNEQFF.

CDR3 in amino acids: CASTKETGDMGEAFF. Here the CDR3 DNA reads TGTGCCAGCACAAAAGAGACAGGGGATATGGGTGAAGCTTTCTTT. This chain connects TRBV6-4 to TRBJ1-1, with TRBD1 identical over 8 bases. CDR3 size: 15 residues. Germline V gene sequence: CDR1 MRHNA, CDR2 SNTAGT. After removal of 7 bases from V and 7 bases from J, the junction contained 14 bases not matched to a gene.

The chain is built from TRBV7-9 and TRBJ2-3; D gene uncertain. V dropped 3 bases and J dropped 0 bases, with 4 bases sitting between them. Looked up from germline, CDR1 is SEHNR and CDR2 is FQNEAQ (reference sequence). There are 13 residues in the CDR3. The CDR3 sequence: CASSFESTDTQYF. The CDR3 bases are TGTGCCAGCAGCTTTGAGAGCACAGATACGCAGTATTTT.

To note about this clone: One end of the junction does not line up with germline, which may come from a read error. V is TRBV11-2 and J is TRBJ2-3; 11 nucleotides agree with TRBD2. Germline V CDR1 and CDR2: SGHAT, FQNNGV. The CDR3 loop spans 15 amino acids. The CDR3 sequence is CASSLAGGSTDTQYF. The DNA of the CDR3 is TGTGCCAGCAGTTTAGCGGGGGGGAGCACAGATACGCAGTATTTT.

The chain combines TRBV7-8 with TRBJ1-1, with TRBD1 identical over 7 bases. The J segment lost 12 bases and the V segment lost 5 bases, leaving 9 bases of the junction unmatched. The length of the CDR3 is 12 residues. Germline V gene lookup returns CDR1 SGHVS and CDR2 FQNEAQ. CDR3: CASSPLRDRTFF. CDR3 DNA: TGTGCCAGCAGCCCCCTGCGGGACAGAACTTTCTTT.

The J gene is TRBJ1-1, the V gene TRBV10-3, with D tentatively TRBD1 (5 bases). Trimming removed 1 base from V and 5 bases from J, with 8 bases in between. The CDR3 consists of 13 residues. CDR1 and CDR2 (germline): ENHRY, SYGVKD. In DNA, the CDR3 is TGTGCCATCAGTGAGTTGGGGGGAACTGAAGCTTTCTTT. This encodes CAISELGGTEAFF.

The chain recombines TRBV30 with TRBJ2-7, with a weak D call TRBD2 (6 bases). This CDR3 spans 13 amino acids. V lost 2 bases, J lost 6 bases, and 14 bases lay in between. The V gene's germline CDR1 is GTSNPN and CDR2 SVGIG (reference sequence). Here the CDR3 DNA reads TGTGCCTGGAGTAAATGGGGGGTAAGCGAGCAGTACTTC. It codes for CAWSKWGVSEQYF.

The J gene is TRBJ2-2, the V gene TRBV9; D possibly corresponds to TRBD2 (5 bases). This CDR3 spans 15 amino acids. V was shortened by 6 bases and J by 1 base, with 13 bases between the two germline ends. Germline loops: CDR1 SGDLS, CDR2 YYNGEE. CDR3 sequence reads: CASKPSGGNTGELFF. CDR3 coding DNA: TGTGCCAGCAAGCCGAGCGGTGGGAACACCGGGGAGCTGTTTTTT. Looking up the rest from reference TRBV9 and TRBJ2-2 gives the full variable domain: DSGVTQTPKHLITATGQRVTLRCSPRSGDLSVYWYQQSLDQGLQFLIQYYNGEERAKGNILERFSAQQFPDLHSELNLSSLELGDSALYFCASKPSGGNTGELFFGEGSRLTVL.

This clone was picked up a small number of times. This chain joins TRBV7-2 and TRBJ1-2; 10 nucleotides match TRBD1. Germline CDR1 is SGHTA and CDR2 is FQGNSA. CDR3 length equals 14 residues. Unmatched junction bases numbered 4, after V lost 5 bases and J lost 4 bases. The CDR3 here is CASSRTGGGYGYTF. Written as DNA, the CDR3 is TGTGCCAGCAGCAGGACAGGGGGGGGCTATGGCTACACCTTC.

This clone was counted a few times. The chain has TRBV6-5 and TRBJ2-1; TRBD1 matches 7 bases. The J segment lost 3 bases and the V segment lost 6 bases, leaving 8 bases of the junction unmatched. The CDR3 extends over 15 amino acids. Germline V lookup: CDR1 MNHEY, CDR2 SVGAGI. The CDR3 sequence: CASRLGQAVYNEQFF. CDR3 DNA sequence: TGTGCCAGCAGGCTCGGACAGGCGGTCTACAATGAGCAGTTCTTC.

The chain carries TRBV28 and TRBJ1-5; D uncertain. Trimming stripped 5 bases from V and 4 bases from J, with 6 bases between. Germline V gene lookup returns CDR1 MDHEN and CDR2 SYDVKM. This CDR3 comprises 12 residues. CDR3 DNA: TGTGCCAGCAGTGGGCAGAATCAGCCCCAGCATTTT. This codes for CASSGQNQPQHF.

This sequence joins TRBV5-1 and TRBJ1-1; no firm D call. Germline V lookup: CDR1 SGHRS, CDR2 YFSETQ. Trimming removed 2 bases from V and 1 base from J, with 15 bases in between. CDR3 size: 16 residues. DNA for the CDR3: TGCGCCAGCAGCTTTTCTGCGGGGAATACGAACACTGAAGCTTTCTTT. It is translated as CASSFSAGNTNTEAFF. The complete variable domain, with remaining parts taken from reference TRBV5-1 and TRBJ1-1, reads KAGVTQTPRYLIKTRGQQVTLSCSPISGHRSVSWYQQTPGQGLQFLFEYFSETQRNKGNFPGRFSGRQFSNSRSEMNVSTLELGDSALYLCASSFSAGNTNTEAFFGQGTRLTVV.

The V and J genes are TRBV30 and TRBJ2-7, with D tentatively TRBD2 (6 bases). The CDR3 spans 11 residues. Germline values: CDR1 GTSNPN, CDR2 SVGIG (reference sequence). V lost 6 bases and J lost 5, with 11 bases in between. The DNA for the CDR3 is TGTGCCTGCTCCCGGAGGGACGAGCAGTACTTC. It encodes CACSRRDEQYF.

CDR3 amino acids: CASSPGQGIDLYAQYF. DNA for the CDR3: TGTGCCAGCAGCCCGGGACAGGGTATTGATCTTTACGCGCAGTATTTT. V gene TRBV7-6 combines with J gene TRBJ2-3; 9 nucleotides align to TRBD1. CDR1 is SGHVS, CDR2 FNYEAQ, per germline. This CDR3 has 16 residues. Germline trimming cut 5 bases from V and 10 bases from J; bases unmatched to any gene: 16.

The rearrangement uses TRBV19 and TRBJ2-4, with D maybe TRBD2 (5 bases). The CDR3 contains 13 residues. CDR1 LNHDA and CDR2 SQIVND come from the germline V gene (reference sequence). The V and J ends lost 1 base and 9 bases respectively, with 10 bases between them. The CDR3 spells CASSIGTRGIQYF. CDR3 in DNA: TGTGCCAGTAGTATAGGAACTCGGGGCATTCAGTACTTC.

The chain carries TRBV2 and TRBJ2-1, with TRBD1 matching over 7 bases. The CDR3 runs 14 residues. Per germline, CDR1 SNHLY and CDR2 FYNNEI. V was pared by 4 bases and J by 4 bases, with 4 bases of the junction left unmatched. CDR3 residues: CASSVQTGYNEQFF. The CDR3 region has the DNA TGTGCCAGCAGTGTCCAGACAGGGTACAATGAGCAGTTCTTC. The full variable domain, completed using reference TRBV2 and TRBJ2-1, is EPEVTQTPSHQVTQMGQEVILRCVPISNHLYFYWYRQILGQKVEFLVSFYNNEISEKSEIFDDQFSVERPDGSNFTLKIRSTKLEDSAMYFCASSVQTGYNEQFFGPGTRLTVL.

This clone was seen more than once but under ten times. This chain joins TRBV9 and TRBJ2-2, with D perhaps TRBD1 (8 bases). The germline V gene has CDR1 SGDLS and CDR2 YYNGEE. Trimming took 4 bases from V and 3 from J, leaving 16 bases between them. The CDR3 totals 16 residues. This CDR3 reads CASSPWTGRDTGELFF. The CDR3 DNA follows: TGTGCCAGCAGCCCGTGGACAGGGAGGGACACCGGGGAGCTGTTTTTT.

The chain recombines TRBV5-1 with TRBJ1-5, with 7 bases matching TRBD1. This CDR3 is 17 amino acids long. Germline V lookup: CDR1 SGHRS, CDR2 YFSETQ. Germline trimming cut 9 bases from V and 6 bases from J; bases unmatched to any gene: 21. DNA of the CDR3: TGCGCCACCCCATATGTAAGGGGGCGGACTGTCACTCAGCCCCAGCATTTT. It specifies CATPYVRGRTVTQPQHF. Drawing the rest from reference TRBV5-1 and TRBJ1-5, the complete variable domain is KAGVTQTPRYLIKTRGQQVTLSCSPISGHRSVSWYQQTPGQGLQFLFEYFSETQRNKGNFPGRFSGRQFSNSRSEMNVSTLELGDSALYLCATPYVRGRTVTQPQHFGDGTRLSIL.

The rearrangement joins TRBV5-5 to TRBJ1-3; 7 nucleotides line up with TRBD1. Germline V gene data show CDR1 as SGHKS and CDR2 as YYEKEE (reference sequence). The CDR3 runs to 18 residues. Trimming took 0 bases from V and 0 from J; bases not matched to a gene: 9. In nucleotides, the CDR3 is TGTGCCAGCAGCTTGGGTCCGGGACAGCCCCACTCTGGAAACACCATATATTTT. It yields the protein CASSLGPGQPHSGNTIYF.